This T cell receptor (beta chain) is from a study of cytomegalovirus exposure and HLA in healthy donors. On this clone itself: Its antigen is undetermined.

The table came from immunoSEQ multiplex PCR; TCRdb's copy has only in-frame clones and leaves some out. This sample has some 340,000 clones, with roughly 87% found just once. Study outcomes and limitations: The authors enumerated over 150 TCR beta chains as linked to cytomegalovirus.

The sequence derives from a woman in her twenties or thirties in good health and CMV-seropositive. The sequenced material came from PBMCs.

The CDR3 region has the DNA TGCAGCGTTGGGCGGGGACTAGAGGGGGAAGAGCAGTACTTC. It encodes CSVGRGLEGEEQYF. The V gene is TRBV29-1, the J gene TRBJ2-7; 8 bases map to TRBD2. This CDR3 contains 14 residues. V lost 4 bases to trimming and J lost 7 bases; unmatched junction nucleotides: 12. The germline V gene encodes CDR1 SQVTM and CDR2 ANQGSEA.